These 32 T cell receptor beta chains came from one sample sequenced in a study of blood T cell repertoires in COVID-19. Produced via immunoSEQ multiplex PCR; TCRdb's table is partial and in-frame only. The sample yields approximately 130,000 clones, about four fifths seen once. The sample consisted of peripheral blood. These receptors came from a man at least 80 years old with acute or convalescent COVID-19.

The rearrangement joins TRBV6-1 to TRBJ1-6; no definite D call. V dropped 5 bases and J dropped 5 bases, with 10 bases sitting between them. The CDR3 is 14 amino acids. Germline values: CDR1 MNHNS, CDR2 SASEGT. The CDR3 spells CASSYMENNSPLHF. As DNA, the CDR3 is TGTGCCAGCAGTTATATGGAGAATAATTCACCCCTCCACTTT.

The CDR3 DNA is TGTGCCAGCAGCCCCCGGGGTGCCAATCAGCCCCAGCATTTT. Translating it yields CASSPRGANQPQHF. The gene calls are TRBV3-1 (or the pseudogene TRBV3-2) and TRBJ1-5; no firm D call. V was shortened by 4 bases and J by 3 bases, with 10 bases between the two germline ends. The germline V gene encodes CDR1 LGHDT and CDR2 YNNKEL (reference sequence). The CDR3 is 14 amino acids.

The chain combines TRBV7-9 with TRBJ1-2; no clear D gene. V lost 6 bases, J lost 2 bases, and 25 bases lay in between. The CDR3 covers 18 residues. The germline CDR1 and CDR2 sequences are SEHNR and FQNEAQ (reference sequence). CDR3 protein: CASSSRYSLLIQNYGYTF. CDR3 in DNA: TGTGCCAGCAGTTCGCGGTACTCCCTCCTTATCCAGAACTATGGCTACACCTTC. Together with reference TRBV7-9 and TRBJ1-2, the CDR3 gives the full variable domain: DTGVSQNPRHKITKRGQNVTFRCDPISEHNRLYWYRQTLGQGPEFLTYFQNEAQLEKSRLLSDRFSAERPKGSFSTLEIQRTEQGDSAMYLCASSSRYSLLIQNYGYTFGSGTRLTVV.

Written as DNA, the CDR3 is TGTGCCAGCACAATCTTTCGGGGGGGGCGGGCAGATACGCAGTATTTT. Its translation is CASTIFRGGRADTQYF. The chain couples TRBV2 to TRBJ2-3; 8 nucleotides line up with TRBD2. Germline V gene sequence: CDR1 SNHLY, CDR2 FYNNEI. The CDR3 consists of 16 residues. Trimming cost V 7 bases and J 4 bases; bases outside gene matches: 13. The full variable domain, rest sourced from reference TRBV2 and TRBJ2-3, is EPEVTQTPSHQVTQMGQEVILRCVPISNHLYFYWYRQILGQKVEFLVSFYNNEISEKSEIFDDQFSVERPDGSNFTLKIRSTKLEDSAMYFCASTIFRGGRADTQYFGPGTRLTVL.

The V call is TRBV5-8, the J call TRBJ1-6; TRBD1 matches at 7 bases. Germline CDR1 and CDR2: SGHTS and YDEGEE. V lost 4 bases and J lost 6; bases outside the gene matches: 7. The CDR3 loop spans 15 amino acids. CDR3 sequence: CASSPQGRLNSPLHF. The DNA of the CDR3 is TGTGCCAGCAGCCCACAGGGGCGGCTTAATTCACCCCTCCACTTT.

CDR3: CASSPAGGWDGYTF. The CDR3 nucleotides read TGTGCCAGCAGCCCAGCGGGGGGCTGGGATGGCTACACCTTC. V and J are TRBV3-1 (or the pseudogene TRBV3-2) and TRBJ1-2, with D maybe TRBD1 (6 bases). The CDR3 extends over 14 amino acids. Per germline, CDR1 LGHDT and CDR2 YNNKEL (reference sequence). V dropped 4 bases and J dropped 6 bases, with 15 bases sitting between them.

This clone has only a few counts. V is TRBV7-7 and J is TRBJ2-2; D is unclear. The germline V gene has CDR1 SSHAT and CDR2 FNYEAQ (reference sequence). The V end lost 1 base, the J end lost 6 bases, and 6 bases lay between the germline ends. This CDR3 contains 13 residues. CDR3 nucleotide sequence: TGTGCCAGCAGCTTAGAAGAGGCCGGGGAGCTGTTTTTT. Amino acid sequence: CASSLEEAGELFF.

The rearrangement uses TRBV7-2 and TRBJ2-1; 8 bases line up with TRBD1. The CDR3 has 16 amino acids. Germline V gene data show CDR1 as SGHTA and CDR2 as FQGNSA. Losses at the gene ends were 7 bases for V and 10 bases for J; bases not matched to a gene: 18. CDR3 sequence (DNA): TGTGCCAGCACCGTAAGGACAGGGATCACTAATCCGGAGCAGTTCTTC. It codes for CASTVRTGITNPEQFF.

CDR3 nucleotide sequence: TGTGCCAGCAGCCCGGGACAGGCCAGGGCCTCCTACGAGCAGTACTTC. It codes for CASSPGQARASYEQYF. V gene TRBV11-2 combines with J gene TRBJ2-7, with TRBD1 matching 8 bases. J lost 0 bases, V lost 5 bases, and 9 bases had no gene match. Looked up from germline, CDR1 is SGHAT and CDR2 is FQNNGV. The length of the CDR3 is 16 residues. The variable domain in full, completed from reference TRBV11-2 and TRBJ2-7, reads EAGVAQSPRYKIIEKRQSVAFWCNPISGHATLYWYQQILGQGPKLLIQFQNNGVVDDSQLPKDRFSAERLKGVDSTLKIQPAKLEDSAVYLCASSPGQARASYEQYFGPGTRLTVT.

The chain employs TRBV30 and TRBJ1-6; the D gene is possibly TRBD1 (5 bases). The CDR3 loop spans 14 amino acids. Trimming removed 1 base at V and 7 bases at J, with 11 bases between. The germline CDR1 and CDR2 sequences are GTSNPN and SVGIG (reference sequence). The CDR3 coding sequence is TGTGCCTGGAGTGCGGGACTATTCAATTCACCCCTCCACTTT. Its translation is CAWSAGLFNSPLHF.

The chain uses TRBV19 and TRBJ2-7; 7 positions agree with TRBD1. Germline CDR1 LNHDA, CDR2 SQIVND (reference sequence). V gave up 4 bases and J gave up 2 bases; unmatched junction bases: 8. This CDR3 has 15 residues. CDR3 amino acids: CASSTSTGFPYEQYF. The CDR3 nucleotides are TGTGCCAGTAGTACCTCGACAGGGTTTCCCTACGAGCAGTACTTC.

The chain couples TRBV2 to TRBJ1-5; TRBD1 might be the D (5 bases). V lost 4 bases and J lost 2, with 12 bases in between. CDR1 and CDR2 (germline): SNHLY, FYNNEI. The CDR3 consists of 15 residues. For the CDR3, the DNA is TGTGCCAGCAGTGTATCGTCCAGGGGCAATCAGCCCCAGCATTTT. Residues: CASSVSSRGNQPQHF.

This clone was picked up one time. The chain recombines TRBV6-5 with TRBJ2-5; TRBD2 aligns across 9 bases. CDR1 MNHEY and CDR2 SVGAGI come from the germline V gene. Trimming at V came to 6 bases and at J to 4 bases, leaving 9 bases not matched to a gene. This CDR3 contains 15 residues. The CDR3 nucleotides read TGTGCCAGCAGACCCGGCGGGGGGGGTCCAGAGACCCAGTACTTC. Translated, it gives CASRPGGGGPETQYF.

The chain carries TRBV27 and TRBJ1-1, with 7 bases matching TRBD1. This CDR3 spans 15 amino acids. Germline V gives CDR1 MNHEY, CDR2 SMNVEV (reference sequence). Trimming took 5 bases from V and 2 from J; bases not matched to a gene: 8. The CDR3 is CASSQGQRTNTEAFF. CDR3 coding DNA: TGTGCCAGCAGTCAGGGACAGAGAACTAACACTGAAGCTTTCTTT.

The genes are TRBV27 and TRBJ1-6; 7 bases map to TRBD1. Germline CDR1 reads MNHEY; CDR2 reads SMNVEV (reference sequence). The CDR3 totals 16 residues. The V segment lost 7 bases and the J segment 6 bases; nucleotides outside the gene matches: 12. Written as DNA, the CDR3 is TGTGCCAGCACCGTGACAGGGTGGGGTTCTAATTCACCCCTCCACTTT. Amino acid sequence: CASTVTGWGSNSPLHF.

This chain uses TRBV27 with TRBJ2-5, with D possibly being TRBD2 (6 bases). V was clipped by 3 bases and J by 2 bases, with 16 bases between them. Germline CDR1 and CDR2: MNHEY and SMNVEV (reference sequence). This CDR3 has 16 amino acids. The CDR3 nucleotides read TGTGCCAGCAGTTTTTTTGGAGGGGCCCCTCAAGAGACCCAGTACTTC. It translates to CASSFFGGAPQETQYF.

CDR3 bases: TGTGCCAGCACTGACAGTTTTAATGAAAAACTGTTTTTT. It translates to CASTDSFNEKLFF. The chain uses TRBV2 and TRBJ1-4; tentative D call: TRBD1 (5 bases). Looked up from germline, CDR1 is SNHLY and CDR2 is FYNNEI. V lost 7 bases to trimming and J lost 4 bases, with 10 bases between them. The CDR3 covers 13 residues. The full variable domain, with the rest looked up from reference TRBV2 and TRBJ1-4, is EPEVTQTPSHQVTQMGQEVILRCVPISNHLYFYWYRQILGQKVEFLVSFYNNEISEKSEIFDDQFSVERPDGSNFTLKIRSTKLEDSAMYFCASTDSFNEKLFFGSGTQLSVL.

This chain joins TRBV7-2 and TRBJ2-7; TRBD2 matches at 10 bases. The junction had 3 bases not matched to a gene; V was cut back by 5 bases and J by 2 bases. The length of the CDR3 is 14 residues. Germline V gene data show CDR1 as SGHTA and CDR2 as FQGNSA. CDR3 nucleotide sequence: TGTGCCAGCAGCCCTACTAGCGGGGCCTACGAGCAGTACTTC. It yields the protein CASSPTSGAYEQYF.

V and J are TRBV5-8 and TRBJ2-1, with 12 bases aligning to TRBD1. This CDR3 region has 15 residues. Germline loops: CDR1 SGHTS, CDR2 YDEGEE. After removal of 2 bases from V and 8 bases from J, the junction contained 5 bases not matched to a gene. CDR3 residues: CASSLPGQGADEQFF. The CDR3 DNA follows: TGTGCCAGCAGCTTACCGGGACAGGGGGCCGATGAGCAGTTCTTC.

The chain has TRBV9 and TRBJ1-6; D is undetermined. Germline V gives CDR1 SGDLS, CDR2 YYNGEE. Trimming took 0 bases from V and 9 from J, leaving 10 bases between them. This CDR3 is 14 amino acids long. The CDR3 sequence is CASSVAEVFSPLHF. The CDR3 DNA is TGTGCCAGCAGCGTAGCAGAGGTTTTTTCACCCCTCCACTTT. The complete variable domain, with remaining parts taken from reference TRBV9 and TRBJ1-6, reads DSGVTQTPKHLITATGQRVTLRCSPRSGDLSVYWYQQSLDQGLQFLIQYYNGEERAKGNILERFSAQQFPDLHSELNLSSLELGDSALYFCASSVAEVFSPLHFGNGTRLTVT.

The CDR3: CASSLGTGGPYGYTF. CDR3 DNA sequence: TGTGCCAGCAGCTTAGGGACAGGGGGCCCCTATGGCTACACCTTC. The chain joins TRBV11-2 to TRBJ1-2; TRBD1 agrees at 11 bases. J was trimmed by 4 bases and V by 1 base; bases with no gene match: 2. Per germline, CDR1 SGHAT and CDR2 FQNNGV. The CDR3 spans 15 residues.

The chain employs TRBV5-4 and TRBJ2-1; TRBD1 matches at 9 bases. The junction had 11 bases not matched to a gene; V was cut back by 4 bases and J by 6 bases. CDR1 is SGHNT, CDR2 YYREEE, per germline (reference sequence). The CDR3 runs to 16 residues. The DNA for the CDR3 is TGTGCCAGCAGCACGGACGGACAGGGGTTTTTCAATGAGCAGTTCTTC. Protein sequence: CASSTDGQGFFNEQFF.

The gene calls are TRBV3-1 (or the pseudogene TRBV3-2) and TRBJ1-5; D gene ambiguous. CDR3 length: 14 amino acids. The V and J ends lost 1 base and 4 bases respectively, with 8 bases between them. Germline loops: CDR1 LGHDT, CDR2 YNNKEL (reference sequence). CDR3 nucleotides: TGTGCCAGCAGCCAAGGTCCGTTAAATCAGCCCCAGCATTTT. Translated, it gives CASSQGPLNQPQHF.

This clone showed up just a few times. The V and J genes are TRBV30 and TRBJ1-1; D not resolved. The CDR3 runs 13 residues. V was shortened by 5 bases and J by 3 bases, with 13 bases between the two germline ends. Germline V gene lookup returns CDR1 GTSNPN and CDR2 SVGIG (reference sequence). DNA for the CDR3: TGTGCCTGGGCACGGGGATTAGACACTGAAGCTTTCTTT. Translating gives CAWARGLDTEAFF.

There are a few counts of this clone. J is TRBJ1-4 and V is TRBV6-5; D uncertain. CDR1 MNHEY and CDR2 SVGAGI come from the germline V gene. The length of the CDR3 is 13 residues. V was cut by 8 bases and J by 5 bases, with 12 bases left in between. The CDR3 DNA sequence: TGTGCCAGCCAGGCAGGTTCAAATGAAAAACTGTTTTTT. Translated: CASQAGSNEKLFF.

The gene calls are TRBV19 and TRBJ2-2; 7 bases are a match to TRBD1. The CDR3 is made up of 15 amino acids. Germline CDR1 LNHDA, CDR2 SQIVND (reference sequence). After removal of 6 bases from V and 6 bases from J, the junction contained 10 bases not matched to a gene. CDR3 DNA sequence: TGTGCCAGTAGGATCACAGGGGCGCCGGCCGGGGAGCTGTTTTTT. Amino acid sequence: CASRITGAPAGELFF.

The chain has TRBV12-3 or TRBV12-4 and TRBJ1-5; D ambiguous. This CDR3 region has 10 residues. The V gene lost 9 bases and the J gene lost 8 bases, with 8 bases spanning the gap. The CDR3 sequence is CARVHKPQHF. In DNA, the CDR3 is TGTGCCAGGGTACATAAGCCCCAGCATTTT.

This clone was seen more than once but under ten times. V and J are TRBV15 and TRBJ2-2; D remains unclear. This CDR3 is 14 amino acids long. V gave up 3 bases and J gave up 0 bases, with 5 bases separating them. Germline CDR1 is LNHNV and CDR2 is YYDKDF (reference sequence). The CDR3 reads CATSSRPNTGELFF. Here the CDR3 DNA reads TGTGCCACCAGCAGCCGTCCGAACACCGGGGAGCTGTTTTTT.

In regard to this clone: Other DNA sequences in the same sample also yield this CDR3. The V gene is TRBV18, the J gene TRBJ1-5; 9 bases fit TRBD1. The V and J ends lost 6 bases and 2 bases, in that order; junction bases with no gene match: 5. CDR1 is KGHSH, CDR2 LQKENI, per germline. This CDR3 has 15 amino acids. CDR3 protein: CASSPDRGGNQPQHF. In DNA, the CDR3 is TGTGCCAGCTCTCCGGACAGGGGAGGCAATCAGCCCCAGCATTTT.

The rearrangement links TRBV6-1 to TRBJ1-5, with D maybe TRBD1 (6 bases). The CDR3 runs to 17 residues. Germline V CDR1 and CDR2: MNHNS, SASEGT. V was trimmed by 2 bases and J by 1 base, leaving 15 bases between them. The CDR3 nucleotides are TGTGCCAGCAGTGAAAGAGGGGGGGGGCGGAGCAATCAGCCCCAGCATTTT. This translates into CASSERGGGRSNQPQHF.

V is TRBV2 and J is TRBJ1-1; weak D call: TRBD1 (6 bases). The CDR3 totals 16 residues. Trimming took off 0 bases at V and 5 bases at J, with 16 bases between the two ends. From germline, CDR1 is SNHLY and CDR2 FYNNEI. This CDR3 reads CASSEAGARVGTEAFF. In DNA, the CDR3 is TGTGCCAGCAGTGAAGCGGGGGCCAGGGTGGGTACTGAAGCTTTCTTT. The full variable domain, completed using reference TRBV2 and TRBJ1-1, is EPEVTQTPSHQVTQMGQEVILRCVPISNHLYFYWYRQILGQKVEFLVSFYNNEISEKSEIFDDQFSVERPDGSNFTLKIRSTKLEDSAMYFCASSEAGARVGTEAFFGQGTRLTVV.

The J gene is TRBJ1-5, the V gene TRBV2; D ambiguous. The CDR3 is 12 amino acids. Between the trimmed V and J ends, which lost 4 bases and 5 bases, there was a span of 6 bases. Germline V gives CDR1 SNHLY, CDR2 FYNNEI. The DNA for the CDR3 is TGTGCCAGCAGTGGCGGATATCAGCCCCAGCATTTT. This translates into CASSGGYQPQHF.